This T cell receptor beta chain was sequenced during a study of blood T cells in healthy people across ages. This clonotype has a count of ten or more. The use of a sample-barcoded 5' primer and a J-beta primer mix characterized a second PCR of roughly 7 to 11 cycles. Every cDNA molecule carried a tag from a template-switch adaptor bearing 12 random nucleotides. TCRdb redid the calling of the 5' RACE reads with MiXCR, one entry per CDR3 protein. The profile covers 950,000 to 1,200,000 distinct CDR3 sequences, with around two fifths appearing a single time and over 10% taken by the ten largest. The CDR3 has 15 residues. CDR1 is SGDLS, CDR2 YYNGEE, per germline. V lost 4 bases and J lost 2, with 13 bases in between.

This receptor was taken from a man younger than 35 in good health. Sequenced input: blood. This chain uses TRBV9 with TRBJ2-1, with D possibly being TRBD2 (5 bases). The CDR3 spells CASSLRDSPYNEQFF. As DNA, the CDR3 is TGTGCCAGCAGCCTCCGGGATTCTCCCTACAATGAGCAGTTCTTC.